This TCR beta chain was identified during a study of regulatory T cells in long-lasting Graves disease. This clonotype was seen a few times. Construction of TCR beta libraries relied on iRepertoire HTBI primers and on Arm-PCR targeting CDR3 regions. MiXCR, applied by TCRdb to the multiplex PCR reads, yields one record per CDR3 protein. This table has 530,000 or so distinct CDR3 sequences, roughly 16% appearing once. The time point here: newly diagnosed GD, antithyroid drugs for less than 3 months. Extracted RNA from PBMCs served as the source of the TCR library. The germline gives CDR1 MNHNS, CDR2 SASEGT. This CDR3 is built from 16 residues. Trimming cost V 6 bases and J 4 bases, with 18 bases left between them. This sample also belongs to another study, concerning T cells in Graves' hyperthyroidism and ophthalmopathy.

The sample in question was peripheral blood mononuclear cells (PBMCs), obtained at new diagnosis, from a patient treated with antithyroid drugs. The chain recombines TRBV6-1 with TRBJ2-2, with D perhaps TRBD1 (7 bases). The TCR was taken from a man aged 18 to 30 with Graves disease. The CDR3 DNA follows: TGTGCCAGCAGGAGGGGGCGGGAAGGATTCACCGGGGAGCTGTTTTTT. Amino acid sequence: CASRRGREGFTGELFF.